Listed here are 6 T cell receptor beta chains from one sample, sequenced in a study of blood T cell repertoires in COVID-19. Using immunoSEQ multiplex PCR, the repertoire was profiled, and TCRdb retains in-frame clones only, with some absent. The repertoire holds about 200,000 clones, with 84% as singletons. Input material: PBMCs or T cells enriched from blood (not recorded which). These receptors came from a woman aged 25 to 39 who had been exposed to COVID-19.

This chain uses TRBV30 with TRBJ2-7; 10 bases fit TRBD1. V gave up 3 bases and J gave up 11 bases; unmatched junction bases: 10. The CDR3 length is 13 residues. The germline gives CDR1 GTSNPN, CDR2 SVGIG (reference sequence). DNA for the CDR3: TGTGCCTGGAGAACGACAGGGGGCATAGGGAAGTACTTC. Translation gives CAWRTTGGIGKYF.

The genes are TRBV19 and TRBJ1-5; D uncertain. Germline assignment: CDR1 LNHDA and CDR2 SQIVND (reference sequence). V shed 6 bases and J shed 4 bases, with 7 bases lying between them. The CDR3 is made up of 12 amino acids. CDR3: CASSDSNQPQHF. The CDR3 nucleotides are TGTGCCAGTAGCGACTCAAATCAGCCCCAGCATTTT. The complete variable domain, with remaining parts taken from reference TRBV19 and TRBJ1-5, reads DGGITQSPKYLFRKEGQNVTLSCEQNLNHDAMYWYRQDPGQGLRLIYYSQIVNDFQKGDIAEGYSVSREKKESFPLTVTSAQKNPTAFYLCASSDSNQPQHFGDGTRLSIL.

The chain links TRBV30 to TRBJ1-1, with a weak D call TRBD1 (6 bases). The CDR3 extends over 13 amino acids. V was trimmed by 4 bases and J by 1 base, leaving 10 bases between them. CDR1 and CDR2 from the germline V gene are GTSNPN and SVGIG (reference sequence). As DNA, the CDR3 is TGTGCCTGGACAGGGGACCAGAACACTGAAGCTTTCTTT. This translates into CAWTGDQNTEAFF.

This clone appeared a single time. CDR3 nucleotides: TGCGCCAGCAGTGACGGGGGCGGGAGGCAGCCCCAGCATTTT. Protein product: CASSDGGGRQPQHF. The J gene is TRBJ1-5, the V gene TRBV10-2; D perhaps matches TRBD1 (6 bases). The V gene's germline CDR1 is WSHSY and CDR2 SAAADI. The CDR3 consists of 14 residues. V gave up 3 bases and J gave up 7 bases, with 13 bases separating them.

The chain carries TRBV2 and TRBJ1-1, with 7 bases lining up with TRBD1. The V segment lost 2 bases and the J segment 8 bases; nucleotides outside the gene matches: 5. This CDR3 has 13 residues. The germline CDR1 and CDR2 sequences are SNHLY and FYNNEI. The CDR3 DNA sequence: TGTGCCAGCAGTGAATTTAACAGGGGAGAAGCTTTCTTT. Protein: CASSEFNRGEAFF.

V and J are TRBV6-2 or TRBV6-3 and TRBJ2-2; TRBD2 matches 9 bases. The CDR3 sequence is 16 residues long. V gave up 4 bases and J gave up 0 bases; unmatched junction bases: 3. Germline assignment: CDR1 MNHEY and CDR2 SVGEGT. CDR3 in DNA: TGTGCCAGCAGTTTCCTAGCGGGGACGAACACCGGGGAGCTGTTTTTT. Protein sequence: CASSFLAGTNTGELFF.